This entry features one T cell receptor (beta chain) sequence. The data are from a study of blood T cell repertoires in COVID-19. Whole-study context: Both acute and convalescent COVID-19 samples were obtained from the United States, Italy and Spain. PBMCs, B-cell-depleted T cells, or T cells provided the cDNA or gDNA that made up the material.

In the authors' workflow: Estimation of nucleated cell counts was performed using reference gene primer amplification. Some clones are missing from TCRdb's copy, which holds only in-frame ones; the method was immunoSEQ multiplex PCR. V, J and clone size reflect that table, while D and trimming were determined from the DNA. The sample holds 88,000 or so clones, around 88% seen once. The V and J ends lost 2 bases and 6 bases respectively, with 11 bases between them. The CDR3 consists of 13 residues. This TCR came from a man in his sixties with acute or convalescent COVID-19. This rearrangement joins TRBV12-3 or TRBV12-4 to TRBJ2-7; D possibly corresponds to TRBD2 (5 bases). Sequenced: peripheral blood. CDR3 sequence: CASSLYRGFEQYF. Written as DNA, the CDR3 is TGTGCCAGCAGTTTATATCGCGGGTTCGAGCAGTACTTC.